What follows are 18 T cell receptor beta chains derived from one specimen sequenced in a study of neurological immune-mediated disorders. TCRdb re-derived calls from the 5' RACE reads in MiXCR, one entry per CDR3 protein. The sample has 78,000 or so distinct CDR3 sequences, 4.5% to 6.5% seen once. Sequencing used PBMCs. The receptors derive from a woman aged 25-40 years with multiple sclerosis.

This chain uses TRBV18 with TRBJ1-1; 7 nucleotides align to TRBD1. This CDR3 has 12 amino acids. After removal of 5 bases from V and 9 bases from J, the junction contained 6 bases not matched to a gene. Germline-derived CDR1 and CDR2 are KGHSH and LQKENI. As DNA, the CDR3 is TGTGCCAGCTCAGGCACGGACAGGAAAGCTTTCTTT. As protein: CASSGTDRKAFF.

This clonotype was recorded at least ten times. V usage is TRBV19 and J usage is TRBJ1-2, with unresolved D. Germline V gene lookup returns CDR1 LNHDA and CDR2 SQIVND (reference sequence). This CDR3 spans 12 amino acids. V lost 4 bases, J lost 5 bases, and 8 bases lay in between. The CDR3 sequence: CASSTGRYGYTF. Here the CDR3 DNA reads TGTGCCAGTAGTACAGGCCGGTATGGCTACACCTTC. The complete variable domain, with remaining parts taken from reference TRBV19 and TRBJ1-2, reads DGGITQSPKYLFRKEGQNVTLSCEQNLNHDAMYWYRQDPGQGLRLIYYSQIVNDFQKGDIAEGYSVSREKKESFPLTVTSAQKNPTAFYLCASSTGRYGYTFGSGTRLTVV.

There are a few counts of this clonotype. The chain recombines TRBV5-1 with TRBJ2-5, with D possibly TRBD2 on 5 matching bases. Germline CDR1 reads SGHRS; CDR2 reads YFSETQ. Trimming took 4 bases from V and 8 from J, leaving 12 bases between them. The CDR3 sequence is 12 residues long. The CDR3 loop reads CASSADRGTQYF. Here the CDR3 DNA reads TGCGCCAGCAGCGCCGACCGGGGAACCCAGTACTTC.

Many counts were recorded for this clonotype. The chain combines TRBV3-1 with TRBJ2-1; perhaps TRBD2 as D (6 bases). The V end lost 4 bases, the J end lost 1 base, and 8 bases lay between the germline ends. CDR3 length: 14 amino acids. In germline, CDR1 is LGHDT, CDR2 YNNKEL (reference sequence). CDR3 amino acids: CASSRGTSYNEQFF. For the CDR3, the DNA is TGTGCCAGCAGCCGCGGGACTTCCTACAATGAGCAGTTCTTC.

This clonotype came up many times. The chain recombines TRBV5-1 with TRBJ1-1; possible D gene TRBD1, 6 bases. The CDR3 is 13 amino acids. V was shortened by 4 bases and J by 1 base, with 8 bases between the two germline ends. Germline CDR1 SGHRS, CDR2 YFSETQ. CDR3 protein: CASSRTANTEAFF. The CDR3 bases are TGCGCCAGCAGCAGGACAGCGAACACTGAAGCTTTCTTT.

In this sample, this clonotype turned up many times. The V gene is TRBV18, the J gene TRBJ2-1; D gene uncertain. Trimming removed 0 bases at V and 2 bases at J, with 8 bases between. The germline gives CDR1 KGHSH, CDR2 LQKENI. The CDR3 sequence is 15 residues long. Here the CDR3 DNA reads TGTGCCAGCTCACCACCAGGGTTAGCCTACAATGAGCAGTTCTTC. Translation gives CASSPPGLAYNEQFF.

This clonotype came up many times. The chain is built from TRBV20-1 and TRBJ2-4; TRBD1 aligns across 8 bases. This CDR3 is 17 amino acids long. Germline V gene lookup returns CDR1 DFQATT and CDR2 SNEGSKA (reference sequence). V dropped 3 bases and J dropped 8; count of bases not matched to a gene: 18. The CDR3 loop reads CSARSAPGGRGRDIQYF. The CDR3 DNA is TGCAGTGCTAGGAGTGCGCCAGGGGGCCGAGGAAGGGACATTCAGTACTTC.

This chain joins TRBV10-3 and TRBJ2-2; D is uncertain. The germline gives CDR1 ENHRY, CDR2 SYGVKD. V lost 0 bases, J lost 8 bases, and 16 bases lay in between. This CDR3 region has 16 residues. CDR3 nucleotides: TGTGCCATCAGTGAGTCCGACCTAGGCCCGAAGGGGGAGCTGTTTTTT. This encodes CAISESDLGPKGELFF.

V usage is TRBV30 and J usage is TRBJ1-4, with D hard to call. There are 12 residues in the CDR3. The germline CDR1 and CDR2 sequences are GTSNPN and SVGIG (reference sequence). Trimming pared 0 bases from V and 4 bases from J, leaving 3 bases between. The CDR3 sequence: CAWSVINEKLFF. CDR3 in DNA: TGTGCCTGGAGTGTTATTAATGAAAAACTGTTTTTT.

In this sample, this clonotype turned up a few times. The chain uses TRBV20-1 and TRBJ2-1; 11 positions agree with TRBD2. After removal of 0 bases from V and 0 bases from J, the junction contained 7 bases not matched to a gene. Germline CDR1 reads DFQATT; CDR2 reads SNEGSKA (reference sequence). This CDR3 is built from 18 residues. CDR3 protein: CSARDDSGRGISYNEQFF. CDR3 bases: TGCAGTGCTAGAGACGATAGCGGGAGGGGGATCTCCTACAATGAGCAGTTCTTC.

Many counts were recorded for this clonotype. The V gene is TRBV12-3 or TRBV12-4, the J gene TRBJ2-7; 9 nucleotides agree with TRBD1. The CDR3 consists of 14 residues. V was clipped by 7 bases and J by 3 bases; unmatched bases: 7. The DNA of the CDR3 is TGTGCCAGCACTACCGGGACAGGGAACTACGAGCAGTACTTC. It yields the protein CASTTGTGNYEQYF.

In its sample, this clonotype was seen many times. The chain couples TRBV20-1 to TRBJ2-1; D not certain. This CDR3 has 11 residues. Trimming removed 6 bases at V and 7 bases at J, with 10 bases between. Germline loops: CDR1 DFQATT, CDR2 SNEGSKA (reference sequence). CDR3 nucleotide sequence: TGCAGTGCCCCTGGAGTTAATGAGCAGTTCTTC. Its protein product is CSAPGVNEQFF.

In the case of this clonotype: It may be a read error: a sequence one base away is much more abundant. V and J are TRBV3-1 and TRBJ2-5; unclear D gene. V lost 3 bases and J lost 5, with 13 bases in between. Germline lookup yields CDR1 LGHDT and CDR2 YNNKEL (reference sequence). The CDR3 is made up of 14 amino acids. The CDR3, as DNA: TGTGCCAGCAGCCATCGAAAGGGAAAGGAGACCCAGTACTTC. Its protein product is CASSHRKGKETQYF.

This clonotype has at least ten counts. This chain connects TRBV10-3 to TRBJ2-5; no clear D gene. This CDR3 has 13 amino acids. The germline V gene has CDR1 ENHRY and CDR2 SYGVKD. Trimming stripped 2 bases from V and 2 bases from J, with 6 bases between. The DNA for the CDR3 is TGTGCCATCAGTGAGCCTATGCAAGAGACCCAGTACTTC. Amino acids: CAISEPMQETQYF.

This clonotype was counted ten times or more. The rearrangement uses TRBV19 and TRBJ2-1; a possible D gene is TRBD2 (5 bases). The CDR3 length is 14 residues. Trimming left V 8 bases short and J 0 bases short, with 11 bases between. The germline CDR1 and CDR2 sequences are LNHDA and SQIVND (reference sequence). The CDR3 region has the DNA TGTGCCAGTGTCCAAGGAGGCTCCTACAATGAGCAGTTCTTC. This translates into CASVQGGSYNEQFF.

This clonotype was observed at least ten times. V usage is TRBV5-1 and J usage is TRBJ1-2; 8 nucleotides line up with TRBD1. Germline values: CDR1 SGHRS, CDR2 YFSETQ. With V trimmed by 4 bases and J by 7 bases, 12 bases remained unmatched. The CDR3 totals 15 residues. The CDR3 DNA sequence: TGCGCCAGCAGCCTTGAAGGACAGGGCTGGCGTGGCTACACCTTC. This encodes CASSLEGQGWRGYTF.

This clonotype came up many times. The chain combines TRBV20-1 with TRBJ2-7; the D gene is possibly TRBD2 (5 bases). There are 13 residues in the CDR3. V shed 3 bases and J shed 1 base, with 10 bases lying between them. Germline values: CDR1 DFQATT, CDR2 SNEGSKA (reference sequence). The CDR3 DNA is TGCAGTGCTAGTCCATGGACTTCCTACGAGCAGTACTTC. Translation: CSASPWTSYEQYF.

This clonotype was detected many times. V and J are TRBV6-5 and TRBJ2-1; 12 bases match TRBD2. This CDR3 is built from 17 residues. Germline lookup yields CDR1 MNHEY and CDR2 SVGAGI. J gave up 2 bases and V 0 bases, and 2 bases lay outside the gene matches. DNA for the CDR3: TGTGCCAGCAGTTACTCGGCTAGCGGGGGGGCCTACAATGAGCAGTTCTTC. It is translated as CASSYSASGGAYNEQFF.